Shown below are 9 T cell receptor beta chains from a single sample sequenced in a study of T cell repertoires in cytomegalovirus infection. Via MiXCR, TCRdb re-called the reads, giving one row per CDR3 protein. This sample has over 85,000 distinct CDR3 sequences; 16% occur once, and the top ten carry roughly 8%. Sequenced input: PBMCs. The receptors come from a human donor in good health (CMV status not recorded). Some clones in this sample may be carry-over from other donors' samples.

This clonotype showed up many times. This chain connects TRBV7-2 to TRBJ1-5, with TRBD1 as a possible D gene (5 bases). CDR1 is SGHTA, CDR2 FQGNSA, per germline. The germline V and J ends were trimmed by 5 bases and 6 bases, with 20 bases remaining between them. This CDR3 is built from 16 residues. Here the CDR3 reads CASSPEAQGKGQPQHF. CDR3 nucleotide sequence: TGTGCCAGCAGCCCCGAGGCCCAGGGTAAGGGTCAGCCCCAGCATTTT. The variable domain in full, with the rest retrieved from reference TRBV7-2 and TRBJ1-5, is GAGVSQSPSNKVTEKGKDVELRCDPISGHTALYWYRQSLGQGLEFLIYFQGNSAPDKSGLPSDRFSAERTGGSVSTLTIQRTQQEDSAVYLCASSPEAQGKGQPQHFGDGTRLSIL.

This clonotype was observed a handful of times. In DNA form, the CDR3 reads TGTGCCAGCAGCCTAGGGAGGTTCGCGAACACCGGGGAGCTGTTTTTT. Its translation is CASSLGRFANTGELFF. The chain carries TRBV11-3 and TRBJ2-2, with D maybe TRBD2 (6 bases). V was clipped by 5 bases and J by 0 bases, with 13 bases between them. CDR3 length equals 16 residues. Germline loops: CDR1 SGHNT, CDR2 YENEEA.

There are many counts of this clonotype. This CDR3 is CASSPREWQGKYEQYF. The CDR3 coding sequence is TGCGCCAGCAGCCCTAGGGAATGGCAGGGGAAGTACGAGCAGTACTTC. The chain recombines TRBV5-1 with TRBJ2-7; D is possibly TRBD1 (6 bases). Germline CDR1 and CDR2: SGHRS and YFSETQ. CDR3 length: 16 amino acids. V gave up 4 bases and J gave up 4 bases, with 21 bases separating them.

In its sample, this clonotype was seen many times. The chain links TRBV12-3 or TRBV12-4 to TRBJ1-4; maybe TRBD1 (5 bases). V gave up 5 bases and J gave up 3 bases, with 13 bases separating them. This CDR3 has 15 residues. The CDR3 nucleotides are TGTGCCAGCAGTCCCCTAGGACAAGCTAATGAAAAACTGTTTTTT. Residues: CASSPLGQANEKLFF.

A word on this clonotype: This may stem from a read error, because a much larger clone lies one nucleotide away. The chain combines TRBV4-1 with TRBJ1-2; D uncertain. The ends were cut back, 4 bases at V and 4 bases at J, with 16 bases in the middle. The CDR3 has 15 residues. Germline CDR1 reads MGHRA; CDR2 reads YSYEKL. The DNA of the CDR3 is TGCGCCAGCAGCCCCCGGCACTGGGAGACCTATGGCTACACCTTC. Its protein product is CASSPRHWETYGYTF.

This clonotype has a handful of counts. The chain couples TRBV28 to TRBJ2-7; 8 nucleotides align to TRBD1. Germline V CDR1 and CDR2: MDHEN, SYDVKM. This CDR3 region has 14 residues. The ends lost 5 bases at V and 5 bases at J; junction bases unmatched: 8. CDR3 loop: CASSAGQGINEQYF. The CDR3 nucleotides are TGTGCCAGCAGTGCAGGACAGGGAATAAACGAGCAGTACTTC.

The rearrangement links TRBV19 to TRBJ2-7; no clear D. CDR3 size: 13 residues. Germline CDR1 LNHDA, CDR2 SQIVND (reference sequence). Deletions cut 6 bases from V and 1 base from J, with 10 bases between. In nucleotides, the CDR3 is TGTGCCAGTAGCATCCAGGAGTCCTACGAGCAGTACTTC. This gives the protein CASSIQESYEQYF.

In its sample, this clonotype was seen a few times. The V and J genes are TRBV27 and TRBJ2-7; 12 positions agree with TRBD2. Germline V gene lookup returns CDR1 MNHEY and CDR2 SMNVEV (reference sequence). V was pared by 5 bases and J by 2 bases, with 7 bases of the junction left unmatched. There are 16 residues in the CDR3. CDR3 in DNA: TGTGCCAGCAGTCGACTAGCGGGGGCTGGGGCCTACGAGCAGTACTTC. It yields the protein CASSRLAGAGAYEQYF.

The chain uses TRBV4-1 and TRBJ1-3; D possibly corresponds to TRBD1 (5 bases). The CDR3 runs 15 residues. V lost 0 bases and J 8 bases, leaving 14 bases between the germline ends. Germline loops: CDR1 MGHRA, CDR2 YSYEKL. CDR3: CASSQEGYSRDTIYF. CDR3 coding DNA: TGCGCCAGCAGCCAAGAGGGGTATAGCAGGGACACCATATATTTT.